This TCR beta chain was profiled in a study of regulatory T cells in long-lasting Graves disease. Findings and limits, study-wide: TRBV28, TRBJ1-2 and TRBJ2-5 were segments that persistent disease favored. For persistent Graves' patients, TCR diversity was lower than for newly diagnosed ones. Relative to new patients (roughly 1,000), persistent patients exhibited greater sharing of public clonotypes (around 2,700).

V lost 6 bases, J lost 8 bases, and 20 bases lay in between. This CDR3 comprises 15 residues. Germline CDR1 reads MDHEN; CDR2 reads SYDVKM. Libraries of TCR beta came from iRepertoire HTBI primers plus Arm-PCR of CDR3 regions. TCRdb reprocessed the multiplex PCR reads via MiXCR and lists one record per CDR3 protein. The sample lists hundreds of thousands of distinct CDR3 sequences; approximately 15% were seen once. The time point is: newly diagnosed GD, antithyroid drugs for less than 3 months. Making the TCR library involved RNA that had been extracted from PBMCs. As regards this clonotype: The antigen remains undetermined.

The sample was also linked to a second study, of T cells in Graves' hyperthyroidism and ophthalmopathy. Per that study: During a first-round RT-PCR of the TCR CDR3, the HTBI primer set was used.

This specimen consisted of peripheral blood mononuclear cells (PBMCs), obtained at new diagnosis, from a patient treated with antithyroid drugs. The chain combines TRBV28 with TRBJ1-5; D might be TRBD1 (6 bases). The clonotype comes from a woman in her 30s with Graves disease. The CDR3 protein is CASSSPTGHVEPQHF. CDR3 coding DNA: TGTGCCAGCAGCTCCCCGACAGGACACGTAGAGCCCCAGCATTTT.